The 20 T cell receptor beta chains reported below all come from one sample, sequenced in a study of cytomegalovirus exposure and HLA in healthy donors. Repertoires were generated with immunoSEQ multiplex PCR, while TCRdb's copy carries only in-frame clones and drops some. Found here are some 170,000 clones, about four fifths of them singletons; the top ten hold 10%. Sequencing input: PBMCs. These receptors originate from a man aged 30 to 39 in good health and CMV-seropositive.

The V gene is TRBV5-4, the J gene TRBJ2-7; 10 nucleotides match TRBD1. This CDR3 has 14 residues. In germline, CDR1 is SGHNT, CDR2 YYREEE (reference sequence). V shed 3 bases, J shed 3 bases, and the junction held 3 bases outside the gene matches. The CDR3 protein is CASSSGQGDYEQYF. DNA for the CDR3: TGTGCCAGCAGCTCCGGACAGGGGGACTACGAGCAGTACTTC.

The chain uses TRBV30 and TRBJ2-5; 12 nucleotides align to TRBD2. Germline CDR1 is GTSNPN and CDR2 is SVGIG (reference sequence). This CDR3 has 13 amino acids. The ends lost 1 base at V and 13 bases at J; junction bases unmatched: 7. The CDR3 DNA follows: TGTGCCTGGAGTGAACTAGCGGGGGGCCCTGGGTACTTC. It specifies CAWSELAGGPGYF. Filled out from reference TRBV30 and TRBJ2-5, the complete variable domain reads SQTIHQWPATLVQPVGSPLSLECTVEGTSNPNLYWYRQAAGRGLQLLFYSVGIGQISSEVPQNLSASRPQDRQFILSSKKLLLSDSGFYLCAWSELAGGPGYFGPGTRLLVL.

This chain links TRBV2 with TRBJ2-1; 11 nucleotides agree with TRBD2. Germline V lookup: CDR1 SNHLY, CDR2 FYNNEI. Trimming cost V 4 bases and J 2 bases; bases outside gene matches: 4. The CDR3 length is 16 residues. In nucleotides, the CDR3 is TGTGCCAGCAGTGGAATAGCGGGAGGGCCCTACAATGAGCAGTTCTTC. It yields the protein CASSGIAGGPYNEQFF.

V gene TRBV27 combines with J gene TRBJ1-2; D perhaps matches TRBD1 (5 bases). Germline V gives CDR1 MNHEY, CDR2 SMNVEV (reference sequence). CDR3 length: 15 amino acids. V was trimmed by 5 bases and J by 1 base, leaving 14 bases between them. CDR3 in amino acids: CASSPGAGNNYGYTF. The CDR3 coding sequence is TGTGCCAGCAGTCCTGGCGCAGGGAATAACTATGGCTACACCTTC.

The chain carries TRBV6-6 and TRBJ2-5, with D possibly TRBD2 on 6 matching bases. Deletions cut 6 bases from V and 4 bases from J, with 12 bases between. This CDR3 has 13 amino acids. The V gene's germline CDR1 is MNHNY and CDR2 SVGAGI (reference sequence). CDR3 sequence: CASSPRDLETQYF. The CDR3 DNA is TGTGCCAGCAGCCCCAGGGACTTAGAGACCCAGTACTTC.

The V call is TRBV10-1, the J call TRBJ1-3, with D perhaps TRBD1 (6 bases). Germline values: CDR1 WNHNN, CDR2 SYGVQD (reference sequence). The CDR3 is 13 amino acids. V was pared by 7 bases and J by 4 bases, with 11 bases between. CDR3 in amino acids: CASIWDKGNTIYF. CDR3 sequence (DNA): TGCGCCAGCATCTGGGACAAAGGAAACACCATATATTTT.

The rearrangement uses TRBV28 and TRBJ2-2; 7 positions match TRBD1. There are 14 residues in the CDR3. With 5 bases clipped from V and 4 bases from J, the junction kept 4 bases outside the gene matches. Germline V CDR1 and CDR2: MDHEN, SYDVKM. The CDR3 DNA follows: TGTGCCAGCAGTCCCGGGACAGCCACCGGGGAGCTGTTTTTT. Its translation is CASSPGTATGELFF.

This chain joins TRBV29-1 and TRBJ2-7; tentatively, D is TRBD2 (5 bases). The CDR3 runs to 12 residues. V lost 5 bases and J 7 bases, leaving 15 bases between the germline ends. Germline values: CDR1 SQVTM, CDR2 ANQGSEA. In DNA, the CDR3 is TGCAGCGTTACGGTAACTAGTGGGGAGCAGTACTTC. It yields the protein CSVTVTSGEQYF.

The chain is built from TRBV5-1 and TRBJ2-3; TRBD1 matches 9 bases. The CDR3 consists of 15 residues. With V trimmed by 4 bases and J by 2 bases, 5 bases remained unmatched. Germline assignment: CDR1 SGHRS and CDR2 YFSETQ. The DNA for the CDR3 is TGCGCCAGCAGCCCGGGACAGGGCGACACAGATACGCAGTATTTT. Amino acids: CASSPGQGDTDTQYF.

This clone was observed a single time. This chain connects TRBV19 to TRBJ1-2, with D possibly being TRBD1 (5 bases). Trimming cost V 3 bases and J 7 bases, with 12 bases left between them. The CDR3 consists of 13 residues. Germline CDR1 reads LNHDA; CDR2 reads SQIVND (reference sequence). CDR3 bases: TGTGCCAGTAGTATCTCTGGGGCGTCTGGCTACACCTTC. Translating it yields CASSISGASGYTF.

The rearrangement links TRBV30 to TRBJ2-4, with 9 nucleotides matching TRBD1. Per germline, CDR1 GTSNPN and CDR2 SVGIG (reference sequence). V was pared by 2 bases and J by 4 bases, with 6 bases of the junction left unmatched. The CDR3 length is 15 residues. This chain's CDR3 is CAWSIRDRAKNIQYF. The DNA of the CDR3 is TGTGCCTGGAGTATCCGGGACAGGGCAAAAAACATTCAGTACTTC.

This clone was counted a single time. The rearrangement links TRBV2 to TRBJ1-4; weak D call: TRBD1 (6 bases). This CDR3 comprises 14 residues. V was cut by 3 bases and J by 5 bases, with 10 bases left in between. Germline V gene lookup returns CDR1 SNHLY and CDR2 FYNNEI. In DNA form, the CDR3 reads TGTGCCAGCAGTGACGGACAGTCCAATGAAAAACTGTTTTTT. This sequence encodes CASSDGQSNEKLFF.

The chain's CDR3 is CASSERLLGNQPQHF. The CDR3 coding sequence is TGTGCCAGCAGTGAAAGACTCTTGGGCAATCAGCCCCAGCATTTT. V and J are TRBV27 and TRBJ1-5; D uncertain. V lost 5 bases, J lost 2 bases, and 13 bases lay in between. Germline V lookup: CDR1 MNHEY, CDR2 SMNVEV (reference sequence). CDR3 length: 15 residues.

The chain is built from TRBV6-6 and TRBJ2-1, with D possibly being TRBD1 (5 bases). Deletions cut 6 bases from V and 1 base from J, with 10 bases between. Per germline, CDR1 MNHNY and CDR2 SVGAGI (reference sequence). The CDR3 covers 14 residues. The CDR3 DNA reads as TGTGCCAGCAGAGGACACCTATCCTACAATGAGCAGTTCTTC. This sequence encodes CASRGHLSYNEQFF.

As to this clone: In the same sample, other DNA sequences code for this CDR3. V usage is TRBV6-1 and J usage is TRBJ1-2; tentatively, D is TRBD1 (6 bases). The germline V gene encodes CDR1 MNHNS and CDR2 SASEGT. Trimming pared 3 bases from V and 3 bases from J, leaving 8 bases between. The CDR3 runs 13 residues. The CDR3: CASSETGDYGYTF. CDR3 coding DNA: TGTGCCAGCAGTGAGACAGGAGACTATGGCTACACCTTC.

The chain employs TRBV15 and TRBJ1-4, with TRBD1 matching 10 bases. Germline CDR1 is LNHNV and CDR2 is YYDKDF (reference sequence). V was pared by 1 base and J by 7 bases, with 6 bases of the junction left unmatched. The CDR3 is 16 residues long. Here the CDR3 DNA reads TGTGCCACCAGCAGAGTCCCCGGGACAGGGGTTGAAAAACTGTTTTTT. Translated, it gives CATSRVPGTGVEKLFF.

This clone was detected once. This chain joins TRBV2 and TRBJ2-3; 9 nucleotides align to TRBD2. V gave up 6 bases and J gave up 6 bases; unmatched junction bases: 10. The germline V gene encodes CDR1 SNHLY and CDR2 FYNNEI. This CDR3 is built from 15 residues. CDR3 loop: CASRGTSRNTDTQYF. DNA of the CDR3: TGTGCCAGCAGGGGGACTAGCCGAAACACGGATACGCAGTATTTT.

This chain connects TRBV6-5 to TRBJ2-7; D call uncertain. CDR3 length equals 13 residues. V dropped 0 bases and J dropped 3 bases, with 6 bases sitting between them. Per the germline V gene, CDR1 is MNHEY and CDR2 is SVGAGI. In DNA, the CDR3 is TGTGCCAGCAGTTACTCGCACGGCTACGAGCAGTACTTC. Residues: CASSYSHGYEQYF.

This chain uses TRBV7-9 with TRBJ2-7, with D hard to call. CDR3 length equals 12 residues. The germline V gene encodes CDR1 SEHNR and CDR2 FQNEAQ (reference sequence). Trimming pared 4 bases from V and 2 bases from J, leaving 6 bases between. This CDR3 reads CASSSLPYEQYF. The DNA of the CDR3 is TGTGCCAGCAGCTCACTCCCCTACGAGCAGTACTTC.

This rearrangement joins TRBV30 to TRBJ1-5, with a tentative D call TRBD1 (6 bases). Trimming took off 2 bases at V and 4 bases at J, with 21 bases between the two ends. The CDR3 consists of 17 residues. From germline, CDR1 is GTSNPN and CDR2 SVGIG (reference sequence). CDR3 sequence: CAWSTLYGDMTNQPQHF. In DNA, the CDR3 is TGTGCCTGGAGTACTTTGTACGGGGACATGACAAATCAGCCCCAGCATTTT.